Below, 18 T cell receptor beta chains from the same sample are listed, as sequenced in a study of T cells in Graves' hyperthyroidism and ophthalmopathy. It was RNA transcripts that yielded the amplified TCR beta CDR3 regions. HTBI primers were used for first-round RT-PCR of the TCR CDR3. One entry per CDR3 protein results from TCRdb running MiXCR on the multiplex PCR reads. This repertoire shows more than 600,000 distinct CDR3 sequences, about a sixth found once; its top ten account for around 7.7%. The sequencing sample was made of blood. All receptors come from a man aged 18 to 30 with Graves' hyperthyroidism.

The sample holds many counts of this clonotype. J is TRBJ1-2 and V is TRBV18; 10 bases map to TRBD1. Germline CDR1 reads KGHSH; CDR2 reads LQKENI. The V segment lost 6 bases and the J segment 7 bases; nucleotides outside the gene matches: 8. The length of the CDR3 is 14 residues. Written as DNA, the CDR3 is TGTGCCAGCTCCCAAACCGGGACAGGGGTTGGCTACACCTTC. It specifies CASSQTGTGVGYTF.

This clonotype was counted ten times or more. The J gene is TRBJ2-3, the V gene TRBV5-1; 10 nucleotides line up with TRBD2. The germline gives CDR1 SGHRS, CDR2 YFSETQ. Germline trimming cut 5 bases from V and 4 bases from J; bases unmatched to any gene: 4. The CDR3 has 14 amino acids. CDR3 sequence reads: CASRLAGVADTQYF. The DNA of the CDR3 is TGCGCCAGCAGGCTAGCGGGAGTGGCAGATACGCAGTATTTT.

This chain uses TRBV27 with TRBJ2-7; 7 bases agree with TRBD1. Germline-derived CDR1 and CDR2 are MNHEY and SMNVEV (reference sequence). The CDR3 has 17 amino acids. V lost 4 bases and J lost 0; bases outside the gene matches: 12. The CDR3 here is CASSSRWGQTYSYEQYF. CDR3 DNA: TGTGCCAGCAGTTCAAGATGGGGACAGACCTACTCCTACGAGCAGTACTTC.

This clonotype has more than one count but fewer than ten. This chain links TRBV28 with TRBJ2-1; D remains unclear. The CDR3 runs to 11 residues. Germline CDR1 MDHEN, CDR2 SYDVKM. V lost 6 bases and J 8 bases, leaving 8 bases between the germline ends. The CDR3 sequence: CASRFKYEQFF. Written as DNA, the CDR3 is TGTGCCAGCAGGTTTAAGTATGAGCAGTTCTTC.

The CDR3 is CASTGTRPYNEQFF. The CDR3 DNA sequence: TGTGCCAGCACCGGGACTAGACCCTACAATGAGCAGTTCTTC. The chain uses TRBV2 and TRBJ2-1; 8 bases fit TRBD2. The ends lost 7 bases at V and 2 bases at J; junction bases unmatched: 4. The CDR3 runs 14 residues. CDR1 SNHLY and CDR2 FYNNEI come from the germline V gene.

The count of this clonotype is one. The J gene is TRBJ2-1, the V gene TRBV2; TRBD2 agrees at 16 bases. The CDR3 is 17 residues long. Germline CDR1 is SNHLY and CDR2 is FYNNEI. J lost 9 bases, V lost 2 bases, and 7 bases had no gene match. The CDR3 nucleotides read TGTGCCAGCAGTGAAAGGGGACTAGCGGGAGGGCGTGGTGAGCAGTTCTTC. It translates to CASSERGLAGGRGEQFF.

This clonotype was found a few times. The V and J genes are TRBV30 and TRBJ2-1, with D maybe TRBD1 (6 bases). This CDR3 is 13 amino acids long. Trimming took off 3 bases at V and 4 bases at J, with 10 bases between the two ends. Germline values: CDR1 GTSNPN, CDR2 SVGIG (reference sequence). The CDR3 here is CAWSPGQYNEQFF. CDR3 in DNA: TGTGCCTGGAGCCCTGGACAGTACAATGAGCAGTTCTTC.

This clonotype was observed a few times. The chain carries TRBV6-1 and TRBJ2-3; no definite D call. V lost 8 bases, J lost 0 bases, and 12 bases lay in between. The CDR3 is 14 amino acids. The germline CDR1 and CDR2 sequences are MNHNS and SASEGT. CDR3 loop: CASRRVPSTDTQYF. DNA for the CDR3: TGTGCCAGCCGCCGGGTTCCTAGCACAGATACGCAGTATTTT.

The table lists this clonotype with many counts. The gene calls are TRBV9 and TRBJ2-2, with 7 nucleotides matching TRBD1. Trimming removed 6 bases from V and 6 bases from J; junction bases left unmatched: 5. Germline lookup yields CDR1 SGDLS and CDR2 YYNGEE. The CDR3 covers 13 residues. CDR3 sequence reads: CASTTGEAGELFF. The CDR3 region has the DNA TGTGCCAGCACCACAGGGGAAGCCGGGGAGCTGTTTTTT.

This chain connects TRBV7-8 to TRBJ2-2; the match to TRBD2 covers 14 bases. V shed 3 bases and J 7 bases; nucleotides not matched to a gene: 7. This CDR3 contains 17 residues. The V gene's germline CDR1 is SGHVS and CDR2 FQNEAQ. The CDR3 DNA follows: TGTGCCAGCAGCTTGGGACTAGCGGGAGTAAAAGGCGGGGAGCTGTTTTTT. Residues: CASSLGLAGVKGGELFF.

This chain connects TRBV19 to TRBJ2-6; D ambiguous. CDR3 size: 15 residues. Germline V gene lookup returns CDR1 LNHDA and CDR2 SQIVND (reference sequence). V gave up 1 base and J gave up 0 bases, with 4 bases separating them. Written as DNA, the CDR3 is TGTGCCAGTAGTATAGCACCCTCTGGGGCCAACGTCCTGACTTTC. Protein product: CASSIAPSGANVLTF.

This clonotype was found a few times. DNA of the CDR3: TGTGCCAGCAGCTTAGAACAGGGGGTGGGATCACCCCTCCACTTT. This gives the protein CASSLEQGVGSPLHF. The chain couples TRBV7-8 to TRBJ1-6, with 8 positions matching TRBD1. The CDR3 consists of 15 residues. Germline assignment: CDR1 SGHVS and CDR2 FQNEAQ. With V trimmed by 1 base and J by 10 bases, 6 bases remained unmatched.

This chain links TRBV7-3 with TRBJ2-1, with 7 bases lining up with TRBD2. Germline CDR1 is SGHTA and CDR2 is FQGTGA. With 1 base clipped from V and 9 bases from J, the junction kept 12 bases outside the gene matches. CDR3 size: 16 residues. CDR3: CASSLSPQLAYPEQFF. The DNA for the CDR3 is TGTGCCAGCAGCTTAAGCCCTCAACTAGCGTACCCTGAGCAGTTCTTC.

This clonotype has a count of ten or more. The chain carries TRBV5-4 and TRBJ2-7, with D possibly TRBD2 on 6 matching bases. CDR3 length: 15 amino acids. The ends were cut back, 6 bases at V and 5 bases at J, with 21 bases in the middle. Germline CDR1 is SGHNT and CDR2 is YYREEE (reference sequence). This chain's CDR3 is CASKWIGREEHEQYF. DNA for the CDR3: TGTGCCAGCAAGTGGATTGGCAGGGAGGAACACGAGCAGTACTTC.

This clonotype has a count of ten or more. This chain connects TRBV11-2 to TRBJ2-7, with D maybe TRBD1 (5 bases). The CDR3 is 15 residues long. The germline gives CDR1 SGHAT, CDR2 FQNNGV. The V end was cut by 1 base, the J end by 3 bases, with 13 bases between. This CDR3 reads CASSLARTLFYEQYF. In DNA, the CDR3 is TGTGCCAGCAGCTTAGCTCGGACACTCTTCTACGAGCAGTACTTC.

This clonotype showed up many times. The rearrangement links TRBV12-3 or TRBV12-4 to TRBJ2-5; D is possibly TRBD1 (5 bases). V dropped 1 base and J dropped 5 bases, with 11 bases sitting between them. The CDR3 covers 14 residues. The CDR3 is CASSLVWGAETQYF. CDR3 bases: TGTGCCAGCAGTTTAGTTTGGGGCGCGGAGACCCAGTACTTC.

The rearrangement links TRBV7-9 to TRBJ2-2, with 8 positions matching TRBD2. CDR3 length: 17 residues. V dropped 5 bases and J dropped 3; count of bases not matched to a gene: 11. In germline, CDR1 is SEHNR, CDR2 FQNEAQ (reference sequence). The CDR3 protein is CASSRRGSGSDTGELFF. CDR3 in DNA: TGTGCCAGCAGCCGACGGGGAAGCGGGAGCGACACCGGGGAGCTGTTTTTT.

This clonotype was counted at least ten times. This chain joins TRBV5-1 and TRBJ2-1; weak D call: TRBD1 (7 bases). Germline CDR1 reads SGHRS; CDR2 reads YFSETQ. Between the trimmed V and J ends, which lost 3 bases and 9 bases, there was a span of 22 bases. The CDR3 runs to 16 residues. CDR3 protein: CASSSGDREAGTEQFF. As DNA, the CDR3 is TGCGCCAGCAGCTCGGGAGACAGGGAAGCCGGAACTGAGCAGTTCTTC.